This T cell receptor beta chain was documented in a study of cytomegalovirus exposure and HLA in healthy donors. Background on the study: Early released data had 65 million to 100 million unique TCRs, all coming from HLA-typed donors. Study findings and constraints: Altogether, some 170 TCR beta chains were recorded as cytomegalovirus-associated. Further analysis, carried out later, found HLA-associated TCR beta chains more clonally expanded than equally common other chains. Later analysis suggested most CMV-associated TCR beta chains were HLA-restricted.

The germline gives CDR1 SGHNT, CDR2 YYREEE (reference sequence). The CDR3 contains 15 residues. V lost 5 bases and J lost 1; bases outside the gene matches: 3. This clone showed up just once. The antigen is unknown. Primers included in the PCR were 60 Vbeta and 13 Jbeta primers. Generated by immunoSEQ multiplex PCR, the TCRdb table keeps only in-frame clones and is missing some. The sample yields about 160,000 clones, 80% to 85% seen once. The genes are TRBV5-4 and TRBJ2-5, with 12 bases that match TRBD2. The specimen was PBMCs. The clonotype originates from a male donor in good health and CMV-seropositive. The CDR3 DNA sequence: TGTGCCAGCAGGCCTAGCGGGGGGGGCCAAGAGACCCAGTACTTC. Translated: CASRPSGGGQETQYF.